A single T cell receptor (beta chain) is shown here with its context. Its matching antigen is unknown. These data come from a study of identical twins. Broader study findings: Alpha sequences that were out-of-frame and twin-shared showed an excess of low generation probability.

From the 5' RACE reads, TCRdb called clonotypes with MiXCR, one entry per CDR3 protein. Of 350,000 to 450,000 distinct CDR3 sequences detected, roughly 18% appear once; the ten largest clones hold 12%. Per germline, CDR1 SQVTM and CDR2 ANQGSEA. The CDR3 spans 14 residues. V dropped 7 bases and J dropped 0 bases, with 14 bases sitting between them. The TCR comes from a man aged 50-59 years in good health. Specimen: naive T cells sorted from blood. J is TRBJ2-3 and V is TRBV29-1; D is possibly TRBD1 (5 bases). CDR3 loop: CSERQTTSTDTQYF. In DNA, the CDR3 is TGCAGCGAAAGACAGACCACTAGCACAGATACGCAGTATTTT.